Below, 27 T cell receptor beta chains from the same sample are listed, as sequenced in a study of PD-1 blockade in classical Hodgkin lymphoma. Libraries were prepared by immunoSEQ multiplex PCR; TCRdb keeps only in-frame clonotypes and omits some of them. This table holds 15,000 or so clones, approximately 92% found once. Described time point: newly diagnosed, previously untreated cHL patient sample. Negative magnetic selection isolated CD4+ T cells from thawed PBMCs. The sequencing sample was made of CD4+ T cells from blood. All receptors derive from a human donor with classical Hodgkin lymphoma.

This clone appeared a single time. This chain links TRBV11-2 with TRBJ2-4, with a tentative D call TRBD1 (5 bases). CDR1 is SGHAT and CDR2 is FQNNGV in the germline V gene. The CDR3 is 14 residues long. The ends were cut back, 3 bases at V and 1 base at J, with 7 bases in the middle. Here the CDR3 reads CASSFSGAKNIQYF. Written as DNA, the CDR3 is TGTGCCAGCAGCTTTTCAGGGGCCAAAAACATTCAGTACTTC.

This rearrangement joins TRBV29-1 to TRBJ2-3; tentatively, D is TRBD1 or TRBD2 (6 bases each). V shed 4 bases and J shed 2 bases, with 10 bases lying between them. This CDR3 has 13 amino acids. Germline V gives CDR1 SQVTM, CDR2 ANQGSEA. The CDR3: CSVGGAATDTQYF. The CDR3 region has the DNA TGCAGCGTTGGGGGGGCAGCCACAGATACGCAGTATTTT.

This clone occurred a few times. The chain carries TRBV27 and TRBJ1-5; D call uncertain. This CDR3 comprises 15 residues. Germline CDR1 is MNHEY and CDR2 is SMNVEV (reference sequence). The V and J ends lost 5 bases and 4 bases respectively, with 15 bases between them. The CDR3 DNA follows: TGTGCCAGCAGTCGAAGAGGAGACCAAAATCAGCCCCAGCATTTT. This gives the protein CASSRRGDQNQPQHF.

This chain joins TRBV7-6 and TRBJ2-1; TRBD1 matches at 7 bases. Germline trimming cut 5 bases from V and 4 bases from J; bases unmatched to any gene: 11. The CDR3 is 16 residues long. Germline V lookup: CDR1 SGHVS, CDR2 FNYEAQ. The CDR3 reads CASSPPRGGPYNEQFF. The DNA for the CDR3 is TGTGCCAGCAGCCCCCCCCGAGGGGGCCCGTACAATGAGCAGTTCTTC.

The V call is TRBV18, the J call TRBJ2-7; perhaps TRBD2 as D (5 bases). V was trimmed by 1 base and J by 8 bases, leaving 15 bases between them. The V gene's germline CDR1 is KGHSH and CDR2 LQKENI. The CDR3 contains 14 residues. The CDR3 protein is CASSPRESGEKQYF. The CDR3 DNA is TGTGCCAGCTCACCACGAGAATCCGGGGAGAAGCAGTACTTC.

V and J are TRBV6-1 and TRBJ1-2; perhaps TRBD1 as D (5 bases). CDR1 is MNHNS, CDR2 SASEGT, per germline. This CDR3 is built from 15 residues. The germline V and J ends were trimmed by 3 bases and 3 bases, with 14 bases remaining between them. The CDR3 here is CASSEVSLGDYGYTF. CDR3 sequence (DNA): TGTGCCAGCAGTGAGGTCTCTCTGGGGGACTATGGCTACACCTTC.

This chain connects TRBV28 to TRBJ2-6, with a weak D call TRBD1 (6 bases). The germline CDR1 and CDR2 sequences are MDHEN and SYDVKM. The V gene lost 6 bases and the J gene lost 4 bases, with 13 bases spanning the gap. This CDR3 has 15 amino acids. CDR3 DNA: TGTGCCAGCAGGCGAACAGGGACCGGGGCCAACGTCCTGACTTTC. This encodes CASRRTGTGANVLTF.

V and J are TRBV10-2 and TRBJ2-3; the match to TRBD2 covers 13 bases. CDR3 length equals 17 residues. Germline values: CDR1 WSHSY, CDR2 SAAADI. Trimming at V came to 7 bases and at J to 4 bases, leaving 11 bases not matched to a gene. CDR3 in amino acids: CASIRGLAGLGADTQYF. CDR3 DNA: TGCGCCAGCATTCGGGGACTAGCGGGATTGGGCGCAGATACGCAGTATTTT.

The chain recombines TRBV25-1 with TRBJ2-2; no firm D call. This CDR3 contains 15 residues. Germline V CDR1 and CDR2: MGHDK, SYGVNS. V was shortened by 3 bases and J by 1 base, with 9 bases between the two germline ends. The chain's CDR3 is CASSDHRQNTGELFF. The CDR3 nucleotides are TGTGCCAGCAGTGACCACAGACAGAACACCGGGGAGCTGTTTTTT. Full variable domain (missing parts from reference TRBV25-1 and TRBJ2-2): EADIYQTPRYLVIGTGKKITLECSQTMGHDKMYWYQQDPGMELHLIHYSYGVNSTEKGDLSSESTVSRIRTEHFPLTLESARPSHTSQYLCASSDHRQNTGELFFGEGSRLTVL.

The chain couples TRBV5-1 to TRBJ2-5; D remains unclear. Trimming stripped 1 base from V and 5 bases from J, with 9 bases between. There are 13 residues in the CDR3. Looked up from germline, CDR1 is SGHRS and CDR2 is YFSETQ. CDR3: CASSLQHGETQYF. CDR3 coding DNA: TGCGCCAGCAGCTTGCAACATGGGGAGACCCAGTACTTC. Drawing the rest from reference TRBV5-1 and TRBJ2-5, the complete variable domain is KAGVTQTPRYLIKTRGQQVTLSCSPISGHRSVSWYQQTPGQGLQFLFEYFSETQRNKGNFPGRFSGRQFSNSRSEMNVSTLELGDSALYLCASSLQHGETQYFGPGTRLLVL.

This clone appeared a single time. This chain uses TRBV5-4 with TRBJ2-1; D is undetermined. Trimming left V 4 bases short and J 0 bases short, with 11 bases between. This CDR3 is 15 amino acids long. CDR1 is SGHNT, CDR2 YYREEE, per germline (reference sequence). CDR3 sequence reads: CASSIPQDSYNEQFF. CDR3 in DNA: TGTGCCAGCAGCATACCCCAGGACTCCTACAATGAGCAGTTCTTC.

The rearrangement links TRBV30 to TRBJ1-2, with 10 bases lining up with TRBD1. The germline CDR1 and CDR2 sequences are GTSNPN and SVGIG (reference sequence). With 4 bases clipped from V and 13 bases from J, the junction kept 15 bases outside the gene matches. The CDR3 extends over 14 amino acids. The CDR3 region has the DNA TGTGCCTGGAACCTGGGACAGGGGATCTCTCCCCTCACCTTC. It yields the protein CAWNLGQGISPLTF.

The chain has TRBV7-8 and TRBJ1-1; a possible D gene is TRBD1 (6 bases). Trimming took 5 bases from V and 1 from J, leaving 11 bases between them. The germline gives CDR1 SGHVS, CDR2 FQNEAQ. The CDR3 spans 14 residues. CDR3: CASSKGTTNTEAFF. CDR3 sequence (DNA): TGTGCCAGCAGCAAAGGGACAACGAACACTGAAGCTTTCTTT.

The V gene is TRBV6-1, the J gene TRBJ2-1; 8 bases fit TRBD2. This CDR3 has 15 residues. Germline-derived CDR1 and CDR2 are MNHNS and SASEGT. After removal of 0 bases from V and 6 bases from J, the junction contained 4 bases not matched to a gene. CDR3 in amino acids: CASSEAPGTSNEQFF. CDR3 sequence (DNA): TGTGCCAGCAGTGAAGCCCCCGGGACTAGCAATGAGCAGTTCTTC.

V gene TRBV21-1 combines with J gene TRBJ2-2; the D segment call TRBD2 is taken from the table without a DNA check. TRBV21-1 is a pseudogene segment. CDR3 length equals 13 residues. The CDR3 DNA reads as TGTGCCAGCAAGAGAGGTTACACCGGGGAGCTGTTTTTT. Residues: CASKRGYTGELFF.

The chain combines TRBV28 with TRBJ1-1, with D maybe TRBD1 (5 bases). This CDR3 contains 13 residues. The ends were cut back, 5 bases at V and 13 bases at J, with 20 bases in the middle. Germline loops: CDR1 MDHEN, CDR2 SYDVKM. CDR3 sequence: CASSPGPSTTVFF. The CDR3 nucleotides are TGTGCCAGCAGTCCGGGGCCCTCAACAACGGTTTTCTTT.

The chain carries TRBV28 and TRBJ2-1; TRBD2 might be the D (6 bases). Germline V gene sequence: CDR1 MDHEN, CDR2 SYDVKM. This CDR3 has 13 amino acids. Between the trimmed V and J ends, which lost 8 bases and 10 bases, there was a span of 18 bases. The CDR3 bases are TGTGCCAGCGTAAGCGGGCCAGTAGGGGAGCAGTTCTTC. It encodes CASVSGPVGEQFF.

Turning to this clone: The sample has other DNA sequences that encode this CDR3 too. CDR3 nucleotide sequence: TGTGCCAGCAGCGTAGAAGTTAGGGGCGGGACGCCCCCCTATTTT. Its protein product is CASSVEVRGGTPPYF. The J gene is TRBJ2-3, the V gene TRBV9, with D possibly TRBD2 on 6 matching bases. CDR1 and CDR2 (germline): SGDLS, YYNGEE. There are 15 residues in the CDR3. V was shortened by 0 bases and J by 15 bases, with 23 bases between the two germline ends.

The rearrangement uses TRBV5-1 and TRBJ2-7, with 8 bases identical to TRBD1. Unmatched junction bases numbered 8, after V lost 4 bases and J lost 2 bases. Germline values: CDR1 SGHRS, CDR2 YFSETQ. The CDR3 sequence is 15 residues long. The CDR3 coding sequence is TGCGCCAGCAGCCGCATCCCGGACAGGGCCTACGAGCAGTACTTC. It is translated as CASSRIPDRAYEQYF.

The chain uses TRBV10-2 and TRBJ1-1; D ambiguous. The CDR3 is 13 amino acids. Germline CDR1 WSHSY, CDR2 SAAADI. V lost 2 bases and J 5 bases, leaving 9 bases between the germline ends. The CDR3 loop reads CASSEQRNTEAFF. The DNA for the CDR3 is TGCGCCAGCAGTGAGCAGCGCAATACTGAAGCTTTCTTT.

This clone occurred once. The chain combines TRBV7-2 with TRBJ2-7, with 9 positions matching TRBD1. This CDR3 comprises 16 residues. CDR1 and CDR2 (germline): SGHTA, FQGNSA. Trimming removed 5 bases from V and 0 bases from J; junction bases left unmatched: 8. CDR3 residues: CASSPGQGQGSYEQYF. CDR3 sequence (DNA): TGTGCCAGCAGCCCCGGACAGGGGCAGGGCTCCTACGAGCAGTACTTC.

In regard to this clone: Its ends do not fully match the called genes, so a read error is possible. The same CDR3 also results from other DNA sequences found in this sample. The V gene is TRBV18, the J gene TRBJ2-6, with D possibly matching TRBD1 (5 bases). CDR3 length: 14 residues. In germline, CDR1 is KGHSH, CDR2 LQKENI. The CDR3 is CASSPGSGANVLTF. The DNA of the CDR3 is TGTGCCAGCTCACCAGGGTCTGGGGCTAACGTCCTGACTTTC.

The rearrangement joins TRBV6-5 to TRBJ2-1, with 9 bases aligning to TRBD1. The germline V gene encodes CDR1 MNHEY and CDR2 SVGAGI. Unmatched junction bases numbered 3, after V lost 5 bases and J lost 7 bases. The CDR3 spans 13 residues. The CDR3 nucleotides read TGTGCCAGCAGTCAGACAGGGGGGAATGAGCAGTTCTTC. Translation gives CASSQTGGNEQFF.

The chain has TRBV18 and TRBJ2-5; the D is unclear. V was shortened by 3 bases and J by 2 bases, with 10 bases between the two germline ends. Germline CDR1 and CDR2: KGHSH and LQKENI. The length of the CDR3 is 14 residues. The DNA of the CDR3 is TGTGCCAGCTCACCCCCGGCACAGCAAGAGACCCAGTACTTC. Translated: CASSPPAQQETQYF. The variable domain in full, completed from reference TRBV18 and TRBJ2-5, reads NAGVMQNPRHLVRRRGQEARLRCSPMKGHSHVYWYRQLPEEGLKFMVYLQKENIIDESGMPKERFSAEFPKEGPSILRIQQVVRGDSAAYFCASSPPAQQETQYFGPGTRLLVL.

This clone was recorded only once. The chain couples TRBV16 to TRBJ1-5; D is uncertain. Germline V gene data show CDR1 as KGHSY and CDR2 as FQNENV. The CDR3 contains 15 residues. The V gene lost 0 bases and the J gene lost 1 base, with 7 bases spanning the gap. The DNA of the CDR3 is TGTGCCAGCAGCCAATCAGGCAAAAGCAATCAGCCCCAGCATTTT. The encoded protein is CASSQSGKSNQPQHF.

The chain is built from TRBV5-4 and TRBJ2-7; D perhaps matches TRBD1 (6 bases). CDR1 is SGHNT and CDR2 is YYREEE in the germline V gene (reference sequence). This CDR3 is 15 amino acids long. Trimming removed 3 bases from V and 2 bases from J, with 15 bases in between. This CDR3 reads CASSSNRDTPYEQYF. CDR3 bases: TGTGCCAGCAGCTCGAACCGGGACACCCCCTACGAGCAGTACTTC.

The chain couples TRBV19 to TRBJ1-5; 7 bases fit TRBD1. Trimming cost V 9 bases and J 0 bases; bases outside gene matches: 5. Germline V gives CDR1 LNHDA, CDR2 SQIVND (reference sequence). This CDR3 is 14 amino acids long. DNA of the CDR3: TGTGCCAGCCGGGGACAGATTAGCAATCAGCCCCAGCATTTT. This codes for CASRGQISNQPQHF. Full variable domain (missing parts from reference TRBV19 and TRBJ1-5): DGGITQSPKYLFRKEGQNVTLSCEQNLNHDAMYWYRQDPGQGLRLIYYSQIVNDFQKGDIAEGYSVSREKKESFPLTVTSAQKNPTAFYLCASRGQISNQPQHFGDGTRLSIL.